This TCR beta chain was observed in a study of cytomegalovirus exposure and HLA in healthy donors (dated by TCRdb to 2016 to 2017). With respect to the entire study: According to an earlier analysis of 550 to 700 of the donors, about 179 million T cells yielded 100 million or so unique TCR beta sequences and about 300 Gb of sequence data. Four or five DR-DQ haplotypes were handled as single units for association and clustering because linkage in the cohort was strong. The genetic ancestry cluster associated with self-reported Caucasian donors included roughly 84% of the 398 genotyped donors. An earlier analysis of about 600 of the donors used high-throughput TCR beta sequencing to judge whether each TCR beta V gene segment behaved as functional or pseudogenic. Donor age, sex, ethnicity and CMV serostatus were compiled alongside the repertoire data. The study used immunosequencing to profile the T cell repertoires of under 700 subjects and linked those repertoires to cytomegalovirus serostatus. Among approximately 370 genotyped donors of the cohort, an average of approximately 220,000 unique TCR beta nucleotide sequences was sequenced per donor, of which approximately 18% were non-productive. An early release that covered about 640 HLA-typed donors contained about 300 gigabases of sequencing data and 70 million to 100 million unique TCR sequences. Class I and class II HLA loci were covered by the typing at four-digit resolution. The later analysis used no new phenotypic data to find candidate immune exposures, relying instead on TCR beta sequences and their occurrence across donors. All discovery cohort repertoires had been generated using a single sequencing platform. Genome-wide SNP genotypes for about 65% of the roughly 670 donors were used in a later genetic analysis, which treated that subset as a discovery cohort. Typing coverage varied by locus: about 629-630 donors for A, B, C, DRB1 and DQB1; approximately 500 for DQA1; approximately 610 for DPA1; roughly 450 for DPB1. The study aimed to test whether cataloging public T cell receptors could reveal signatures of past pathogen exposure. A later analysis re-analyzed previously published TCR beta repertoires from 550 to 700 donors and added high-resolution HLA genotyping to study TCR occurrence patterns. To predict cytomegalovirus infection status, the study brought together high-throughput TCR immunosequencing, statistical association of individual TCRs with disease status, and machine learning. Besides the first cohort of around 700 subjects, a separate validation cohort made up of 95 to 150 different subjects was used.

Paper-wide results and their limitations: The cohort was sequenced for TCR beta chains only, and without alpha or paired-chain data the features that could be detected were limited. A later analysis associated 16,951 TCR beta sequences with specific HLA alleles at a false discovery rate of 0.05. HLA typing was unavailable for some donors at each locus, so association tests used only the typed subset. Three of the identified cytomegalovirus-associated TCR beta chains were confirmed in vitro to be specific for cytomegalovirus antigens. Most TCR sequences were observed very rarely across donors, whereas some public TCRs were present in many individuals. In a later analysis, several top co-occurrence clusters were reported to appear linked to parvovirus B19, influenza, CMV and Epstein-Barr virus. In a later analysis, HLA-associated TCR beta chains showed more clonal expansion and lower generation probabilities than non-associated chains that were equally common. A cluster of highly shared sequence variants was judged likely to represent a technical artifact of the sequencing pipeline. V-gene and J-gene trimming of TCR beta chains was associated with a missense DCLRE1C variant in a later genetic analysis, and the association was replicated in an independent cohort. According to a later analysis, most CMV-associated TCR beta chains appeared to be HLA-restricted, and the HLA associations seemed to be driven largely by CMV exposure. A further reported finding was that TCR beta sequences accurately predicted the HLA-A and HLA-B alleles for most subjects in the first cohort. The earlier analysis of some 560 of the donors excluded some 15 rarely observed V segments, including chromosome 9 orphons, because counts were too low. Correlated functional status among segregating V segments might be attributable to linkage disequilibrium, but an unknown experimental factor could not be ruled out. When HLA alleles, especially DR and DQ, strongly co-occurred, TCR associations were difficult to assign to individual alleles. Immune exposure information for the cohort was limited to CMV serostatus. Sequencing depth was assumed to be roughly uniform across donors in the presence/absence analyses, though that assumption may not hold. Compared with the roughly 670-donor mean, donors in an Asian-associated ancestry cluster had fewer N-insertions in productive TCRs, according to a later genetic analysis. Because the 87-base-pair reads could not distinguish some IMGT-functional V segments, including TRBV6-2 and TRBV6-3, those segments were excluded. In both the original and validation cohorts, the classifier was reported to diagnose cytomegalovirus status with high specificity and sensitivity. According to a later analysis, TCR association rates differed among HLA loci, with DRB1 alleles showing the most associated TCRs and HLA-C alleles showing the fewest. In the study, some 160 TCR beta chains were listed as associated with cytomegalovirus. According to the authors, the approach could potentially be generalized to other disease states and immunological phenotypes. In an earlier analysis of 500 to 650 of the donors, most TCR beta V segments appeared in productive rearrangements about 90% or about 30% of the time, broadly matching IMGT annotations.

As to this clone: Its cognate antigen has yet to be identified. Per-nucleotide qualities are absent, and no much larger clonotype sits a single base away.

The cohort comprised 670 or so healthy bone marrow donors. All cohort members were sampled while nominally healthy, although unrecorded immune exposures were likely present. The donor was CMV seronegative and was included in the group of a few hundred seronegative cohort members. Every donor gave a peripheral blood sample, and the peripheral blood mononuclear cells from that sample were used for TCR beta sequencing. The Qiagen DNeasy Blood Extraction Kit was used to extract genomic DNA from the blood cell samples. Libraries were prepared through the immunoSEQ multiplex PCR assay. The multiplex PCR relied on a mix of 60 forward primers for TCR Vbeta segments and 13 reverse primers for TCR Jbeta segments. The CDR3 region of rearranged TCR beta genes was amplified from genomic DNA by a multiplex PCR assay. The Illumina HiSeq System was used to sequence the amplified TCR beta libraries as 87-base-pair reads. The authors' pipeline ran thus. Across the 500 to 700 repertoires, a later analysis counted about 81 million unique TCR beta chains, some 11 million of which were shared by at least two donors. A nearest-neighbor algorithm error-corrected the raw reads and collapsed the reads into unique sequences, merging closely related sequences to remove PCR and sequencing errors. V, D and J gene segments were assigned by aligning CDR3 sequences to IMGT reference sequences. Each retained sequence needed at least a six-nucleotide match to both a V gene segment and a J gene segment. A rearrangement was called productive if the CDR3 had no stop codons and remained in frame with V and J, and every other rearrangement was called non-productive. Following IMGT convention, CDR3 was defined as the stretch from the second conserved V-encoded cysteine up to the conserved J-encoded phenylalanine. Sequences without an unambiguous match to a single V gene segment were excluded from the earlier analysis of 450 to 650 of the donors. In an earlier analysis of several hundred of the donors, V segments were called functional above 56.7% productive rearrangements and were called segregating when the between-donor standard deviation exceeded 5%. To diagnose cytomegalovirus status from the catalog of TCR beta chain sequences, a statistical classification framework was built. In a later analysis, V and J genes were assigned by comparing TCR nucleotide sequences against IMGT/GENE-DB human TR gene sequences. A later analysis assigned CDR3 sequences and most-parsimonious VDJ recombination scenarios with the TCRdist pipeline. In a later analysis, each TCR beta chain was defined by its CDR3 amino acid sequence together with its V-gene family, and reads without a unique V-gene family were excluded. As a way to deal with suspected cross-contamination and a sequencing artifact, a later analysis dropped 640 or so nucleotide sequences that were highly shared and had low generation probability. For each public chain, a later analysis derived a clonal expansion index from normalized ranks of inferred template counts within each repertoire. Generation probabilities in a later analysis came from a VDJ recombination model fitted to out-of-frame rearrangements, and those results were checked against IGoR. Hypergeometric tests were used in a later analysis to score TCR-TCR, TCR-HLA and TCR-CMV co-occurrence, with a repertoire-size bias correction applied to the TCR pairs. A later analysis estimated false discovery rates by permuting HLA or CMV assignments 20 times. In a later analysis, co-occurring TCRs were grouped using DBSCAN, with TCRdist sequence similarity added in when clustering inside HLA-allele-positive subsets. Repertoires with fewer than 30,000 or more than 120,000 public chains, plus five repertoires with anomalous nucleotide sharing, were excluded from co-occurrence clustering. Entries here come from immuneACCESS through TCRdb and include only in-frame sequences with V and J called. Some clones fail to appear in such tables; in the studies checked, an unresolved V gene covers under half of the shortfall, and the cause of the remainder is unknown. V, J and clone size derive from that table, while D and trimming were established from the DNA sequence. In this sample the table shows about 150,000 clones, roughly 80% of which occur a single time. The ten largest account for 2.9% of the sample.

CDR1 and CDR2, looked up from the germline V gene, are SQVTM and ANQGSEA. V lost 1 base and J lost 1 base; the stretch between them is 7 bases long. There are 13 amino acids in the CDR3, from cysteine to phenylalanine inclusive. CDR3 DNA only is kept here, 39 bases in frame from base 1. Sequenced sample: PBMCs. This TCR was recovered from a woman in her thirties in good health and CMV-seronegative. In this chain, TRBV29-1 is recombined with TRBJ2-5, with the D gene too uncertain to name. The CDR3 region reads CSVEGHGQETQYF. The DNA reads TGCAGCGTTGAAGGTCACGGCCAAGAGACCCAGTACTTC. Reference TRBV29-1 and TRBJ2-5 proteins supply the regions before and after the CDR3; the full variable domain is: SAVISQKPSRDICQRGTSLTIQCQVDSQVTMMFWYRQQPGQSLTLIATANQGSEATYESGFVIDKFPISRPNLTFSTLTVSNMSPEDSSIYLCSVEGHGQETQYFGPGTRLLVL.